These T cell receptor beta chains were read from a single sample in a study of identical twins. TCRdb reprocessed the 5' RACE reads with MiXCR, giving one entry per CDR3 protein. The data hold about 200,000 distinct CDR3 sequences, with roughly 10% observed a single time. The sequencing input was memory T cells sorted from blood. Receptor source: a man aged 50-59 years in good health. The conserved cysteine and the conserved F or W are not part of the CDR3 here. Some rows have no size entry. The others give once, few or many, or a class for an expanded clone.

clone_size: few; v_call: TRBV28; cdr3_aa: ASSLQGGGFQETQY
clone_size: many; v_call: TRBV6-2/TRBV6-3; cdr3_aa: ASSYHLGRSSYEQY
clone_size: few; v_call: TRBV6-2/TRBV6-3; cdr3_aa: ASSSLGFEQF
clone_size: few; v_call: TRBV3-1; cdr3_aa: ASSQDGRGAKNIQY
clone_size: NA; v_call: TRBV20-1; cdr3_aa: SARDYLRTGGNTIY
clone_size: many; v_call: TRBV20-1; cdr3_aa: SAREGAGGSQPQH
clone_size: few; v_call: TRBV24-1; cdr3_aa: ATSPSGIQETQY
clone_size: many; v_call: TRBV4-1; cdr3_aa: ASSQEFGVAGEAF
clone_size: few; v_call: TRBV20-1; cdr3_aa: SARSSGLHEQY
clone_size: NA; v_call: TRBV12-3/TRBV12-4; cdr3_aa: ASSLTESEQY
clone_size: many; v_call: TRBV20-1; cdr3_aa: SASIGNYGYT
clone_size: many; v_call: TRBV5-1; cdr3_aa: ASSFRTSGSVGELF
clone_size: many; v_call: TRBV7-9; cdr3_aa: ASSIRDRNTGELF
clone_size: many; v_call: TRBV30; cdr3_aa: AWEGGHVFLGEQF
clone_size: many; v_call: TRBV7-2; cdr3_aa: ASSWSGNYEQY
clone_size: many; v_call: TRBV5-5; cdr3_aa: ASSLTGIEEQY
clone_size: NA; v_call: TRBV5-4; cdr3_aa: ASSPGGTNEKLF
clone_size: many; v_call: TRBV21-1; cdr3_aa: ASRGNGRASDEQY
clone_size: few; v_call: TRBV4-3; cdr3_aa: ASSQAGTANIQY
clone_size: many; v_call: TRBV4-1; cdr3_aa: ASTLGEAGGKSSYNEQF
clone_size: NA; v_call: TRBV2; cdr3_aa: ASSETASGGYNEQF
clone_size: many; v_call: TRBV7-8; cdr3_aa: ASSSPRGGRDEQF
clone_size: many; v_call: TRBV29-1; cdr3_aa: SVGFKGSYEQY
clone_size: few; v_call: TRBV5-1; cdr3_aa: ASSLSVSAGANVLT
clone_size: NA; v_call: TRBV11-2; cdr3_aa: ASSLDLGTQY
clone_size: few; v_call: TRBV24-1; cdr3_aa: ATSQGGQETQY
clone_size: few; v_call: TRBV20-1; cdr3_aa: SAEGTGPSTNEKLF
clone_size: once; v_call: TRBV20-1; cdr3_aa: SESRTSGRTPY
clone_size: many; v_call: TRBV5-5; cdr3_aa: ASSPWGANTGELF
clone_size: many; v_call: TRBV5-1; cdr3_aa: ASSSSFLAGGPYEQY
clone_size: many; v_call: TRBV9; cdr3_aa: ASSPRTGDEQY
clone_size: few; v_call: TRBV6-1; cdr3_aa: ASSEAAENQPQH
clone_size: many; v_call: TRBV5-1; cdr3_aa: ASTYRGMVTGELF
clone_size: many; v_call: TRBV29-1; cdr3_aa: SVEVGSTDTQY
clone_size: NA; v_call: TRBV29-1; cdr3_aa: SVVGQGTYEQY
clone_size: few; v_call: TRBV6-5; cdr3_aa: ASSSTRTRALGYNEQF
clone_size: many; v_call: TRBV7-2; cdr3_aa: ASSLTPVSSYNEQF
clone_size: few; v_call: TRBV6-1; cdr3_aa: ASRPGQGGGETQY
clone_size: NA; v_call: TRBV19; cdr3_aa: ASSIPVQAGELF
clone_size: NA; v_call: TRBV28; cdr3_aa: ASWEGGVNTEAF
clone_size: NA; v_call: TRBV12-3/TRBV12-4; cdr3_aa: ASSLRLGGPQY
clone_size: few; v_call: TRBV27; cdr3_aa: ASSFAGAYEQF
clone_size: many; v_call: TRBV20-1; cdr3_aa: SATGTYNEQF
clone_size: NA; v_call: TRBV20-1; cdr3_aa: SASGTGNNSPLH
clone_size: few; v_call: TRBV19; cdr3_aa: ASQGLAGGLTQY
clone_size: many; v_call: TRBV24-1; cdr3_aa: ATSDPGLAEETQY